The clone carrying this TCR beta chain was observed once. The record originates from a study of cytomegalovirus exposure and HLA in healthy donors. Primers: 60 Vbeta forward and 13 Jbeta reverse. Measured with immunoSEQ multiplex PCR; TCRdb has only the in-frame clones, and not every one. Among under 35,000 clones, about 60% were seen once, and the ten largest hold roughly 22%. V lost 1 base and J 1 base, leaving 6 bases between the germline ends. This CDR3 spans 14 amino acids. Germline V CDR1 and CDR2: MGHRA, YSYEKL. This sequence originates from a man aged 50-59 years in good health and CMV-seropositive. This chain joins TRBV4-1 and TRBJ2-3, with no clear D. The source material was PBMCs. The chain's CDR3 is CASSQVEGTDTQYF. CDR3 nucleotide sequence: TGCGCCAGCAGCCAAGTCGAGGGCACAGATACGCAGTATTTT.